Sequencing of this TCR beta chain was carried out in a study of blood T cell repertoires in COVID-19. Looking at the study overall: Researchers got acute and convalescent COVID-19 samples from the United States, Italy and Spain. The cDNA or gDNA used as material had been derived from T cells, B-cell-depleted T cells, or PBMCs.

In the original processing: Estimated nucleated cell counts came from reference gene primer amplification. TCRdb's table, derived via immunoSEQ multiplex PCR, lists solely in-frame clones and lacks some. V and J calls and clone size are copied from that table; D and trimming were computed from the DNA. The sample lists about 66,000 clones, about 86% occurring once. There are 14 residues in the CDR3. Looked up from germline, CDR1 is DFQATT and CDR2 is SNEGSKA (reference sequence). The V and J ends lost 3 bases and 2 bases respectively, with 13 bases between them. This clone was picked up a small number of times.

The V call is TRBV20-1, the J call TRBJ1-1, with a possible D match to TRBD1 (5 bases). The source material was peripheral blood. This receptor was taken from a man aged 45 to 65 with active COVID-19. CDR3 coding DNA: TGCAGTGCTAGTAGTTGGCAGGGAAACACTGAAGCTTTCTTT. Residues: CSASSWQGNTEAFF.